This TCR beta chain comes out of a study of CD8 T cells in Susac syndrome. Study-wide results and caveats: Peak Susac CD8+ clonal expansion occurred in TEMRA cells and active patients.

Trimming stripped 4 bases from V and 3 bases from J, with 10 bases between. Looked up from germline, CDR1 is SQVTM and CDR2 is ANQGSEA. CDR3 length: 12 amino acids. About this clonotype: Its specificity is not known.

With random hexamers, about 0.5 to 1 ug RNA was reverse transcribed. TCRdb re-analysed the immunoSEQ multiplex PCR reads in MiXCR, keeping a single row per CDR3 protein. The table has some 110,000 distinct CDR3 sequences, roughly 94% seen once. The TCR comes from a human donor with Susac syndrome. This sequence joins TRBV29-1 and TRBJ2-7, with D perhaps TRBD1 (5 bases). Sample: CD8+ T cells from PBMCs. The CDR3 DNA reads TGCAGCGTTGGAGACAGCCACTACGAGCAGTACTTC. It specifies CSVGDSHYEQYF.